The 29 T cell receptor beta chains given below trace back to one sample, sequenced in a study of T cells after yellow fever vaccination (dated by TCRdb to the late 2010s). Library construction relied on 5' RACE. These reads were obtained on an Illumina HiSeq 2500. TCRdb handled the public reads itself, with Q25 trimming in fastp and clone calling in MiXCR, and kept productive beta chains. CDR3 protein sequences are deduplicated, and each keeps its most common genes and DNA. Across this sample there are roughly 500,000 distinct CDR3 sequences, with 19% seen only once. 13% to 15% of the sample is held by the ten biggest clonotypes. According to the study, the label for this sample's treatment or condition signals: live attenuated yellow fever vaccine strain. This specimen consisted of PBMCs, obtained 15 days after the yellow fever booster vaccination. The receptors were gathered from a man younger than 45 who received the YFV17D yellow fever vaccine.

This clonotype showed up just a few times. Here the CDR3 reads CAWSTPSGLIAETQYF. The CDR3 DNA is TGTGCCTGGAGTACACCCTCGGGACTGATAGCCGAGACCCAGTACTTC. This rearrangement joins TRBV30 to TRBJ2-5, with D perhaps matching TRBD2 (6 bases). Trimming took off 2 bases at V and 5 bases at J, with 21 bases between the two ends. Germline V gives CDR1 GTSNPN, CDR2 SVGIG (reference sequence). This CDR3 is built from 16 residues.

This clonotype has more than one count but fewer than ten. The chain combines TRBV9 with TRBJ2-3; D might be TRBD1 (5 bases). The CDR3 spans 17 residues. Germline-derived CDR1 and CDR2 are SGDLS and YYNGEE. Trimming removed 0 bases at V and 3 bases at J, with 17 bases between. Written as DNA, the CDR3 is TGTGCCAGCAGCGTAGATTCCGGTGTGACAGCTACAGATACGCAGTATTTT. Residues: CASSVDSGVTATDTQYF.

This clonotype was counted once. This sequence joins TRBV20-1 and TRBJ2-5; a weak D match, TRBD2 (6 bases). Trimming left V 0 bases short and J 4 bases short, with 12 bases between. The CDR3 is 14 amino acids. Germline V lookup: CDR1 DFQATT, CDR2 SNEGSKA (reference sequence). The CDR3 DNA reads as TGCAGTGCTAGAGAGGCTAGCGTGCTAGAGACCCAGTACTTC. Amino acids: CSAREASVLETQYF.

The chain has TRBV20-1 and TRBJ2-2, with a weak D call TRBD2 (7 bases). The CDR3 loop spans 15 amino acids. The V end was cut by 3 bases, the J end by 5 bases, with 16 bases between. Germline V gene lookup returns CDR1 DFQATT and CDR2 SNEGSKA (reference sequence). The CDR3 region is CSASPGLGGTGELFF. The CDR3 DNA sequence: TGCAGTGCTAGCCCCGGACTAGGGGGGACCGGGGAGCTGTTTTTT.

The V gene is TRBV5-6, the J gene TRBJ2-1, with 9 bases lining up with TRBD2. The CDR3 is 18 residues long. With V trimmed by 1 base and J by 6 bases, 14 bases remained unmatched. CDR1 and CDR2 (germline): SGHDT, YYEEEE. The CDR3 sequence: CASSLPGLAQIEGNEQFF. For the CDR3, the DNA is TGTGCCAGCAGCTTGCCGGGACTAGCCCAAATTGAGGGCAATGAGCAGTTCTTC.

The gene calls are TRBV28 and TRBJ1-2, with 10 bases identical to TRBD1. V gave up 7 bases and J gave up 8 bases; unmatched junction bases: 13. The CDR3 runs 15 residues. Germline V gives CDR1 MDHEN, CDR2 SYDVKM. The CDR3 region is CASTTGGDSHSGYTF. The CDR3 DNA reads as TGTGCCAGCACGACAGGGGGCGATTCCCACTCCGGCTACACCTTC.

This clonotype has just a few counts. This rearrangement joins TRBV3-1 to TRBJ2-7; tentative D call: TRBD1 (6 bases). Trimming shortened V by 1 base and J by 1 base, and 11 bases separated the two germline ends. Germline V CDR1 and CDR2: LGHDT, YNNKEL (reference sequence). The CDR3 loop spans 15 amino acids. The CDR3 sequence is CASSQAWDISYEQYF. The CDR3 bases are TGTGCCAGCAGCCAAGCTTGGGACATATCCTACGAGCAGTACTTC.

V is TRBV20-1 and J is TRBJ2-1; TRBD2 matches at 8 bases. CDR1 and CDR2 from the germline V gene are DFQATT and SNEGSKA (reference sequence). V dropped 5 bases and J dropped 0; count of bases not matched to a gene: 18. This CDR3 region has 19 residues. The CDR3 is CSAGGLAFSSSRSYNEQFF. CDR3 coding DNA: TGCAGTGCTGGTGGACTAGCTTTTTCGTCGAGCCGCTCCTACAATGAGCAGTTCTTC.

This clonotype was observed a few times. The CDR3 sequence is CSVLEGPQLFF. CDR3 in DNA: TGCAGCGTCTTGGAAGGCCCCCAGCTGTTTTTT. This rearrangement joins TRBV29-1 to TRBJ1-4; D is undetermined. The germline gives CDR1 SQVTM, CDR2 ANQGSEA. The CDR3 has 11 amino acids. Trimming removed 6 bases from V and 14 bases from J, with 16 bases in between. The entire variable domain, with the rest obtained from reference TRBV29-1 and TRBJ1-4, is as follows: SAVISQKPSRDICQRGTSLTIQCQVDSQVTMMFWYRQQPGQSLTLIATANQGSEATYESGFVIDKFPISRPNLTFSTLTVSNMSPEDSSIYLCSVLEGPQLFFGSGTQLSVL.

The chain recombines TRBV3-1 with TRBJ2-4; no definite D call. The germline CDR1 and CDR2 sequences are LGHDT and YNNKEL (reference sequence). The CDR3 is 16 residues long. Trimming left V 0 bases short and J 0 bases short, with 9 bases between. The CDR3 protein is CASSQDLGLAKNIQYF. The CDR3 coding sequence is TGTGCCAGCAGCCAAGATCTGGGTCTAGCCAAAAACATTCAGTACTTC.

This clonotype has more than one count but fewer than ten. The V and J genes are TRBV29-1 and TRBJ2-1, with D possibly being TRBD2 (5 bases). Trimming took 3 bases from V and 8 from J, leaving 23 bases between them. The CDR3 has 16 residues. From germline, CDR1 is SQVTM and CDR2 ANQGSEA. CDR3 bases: TGCAGCGTTGAGATAAGTAGGGCGGGCCCGAGGGATGAGCAGTTCTTC. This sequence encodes CSVEISRAGPRDEQFF.

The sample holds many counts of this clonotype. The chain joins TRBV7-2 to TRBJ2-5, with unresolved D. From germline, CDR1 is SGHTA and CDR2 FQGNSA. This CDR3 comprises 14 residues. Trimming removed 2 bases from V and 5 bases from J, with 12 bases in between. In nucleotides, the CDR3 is TGTGCCAGCAGCTTATCGGGCCGTGGGGAGACCCAGTACTTC. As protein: CASSLSGRGETQYF.

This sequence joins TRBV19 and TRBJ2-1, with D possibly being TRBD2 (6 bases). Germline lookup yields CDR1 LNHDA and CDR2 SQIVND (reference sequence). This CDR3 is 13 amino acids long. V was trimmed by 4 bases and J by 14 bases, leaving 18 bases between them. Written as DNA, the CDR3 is TGTGCCAGTAGTAGCGTGGACACCCGGAGGGAGTTCTTC. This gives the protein CASSSVDTRREFF.

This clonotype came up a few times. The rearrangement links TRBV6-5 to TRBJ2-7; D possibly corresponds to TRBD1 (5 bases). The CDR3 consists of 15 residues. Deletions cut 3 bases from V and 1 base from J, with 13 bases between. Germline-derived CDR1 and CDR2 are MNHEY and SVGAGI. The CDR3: CASSYGASTSYEQYF. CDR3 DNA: TGTGCCAGCAGTTATGGGGCCAGCACTTCCTACGAGCAGTACTTC.

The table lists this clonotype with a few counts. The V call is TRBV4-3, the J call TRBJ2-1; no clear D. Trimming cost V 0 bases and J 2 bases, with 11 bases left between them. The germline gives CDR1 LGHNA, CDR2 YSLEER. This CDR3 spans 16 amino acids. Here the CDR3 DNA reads TGCGCCAGCAGCCAAGAAGTATCAAGCGCCTACAATGAGCAGTTCTTC. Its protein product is CASSQEVSSAYNEQFF.

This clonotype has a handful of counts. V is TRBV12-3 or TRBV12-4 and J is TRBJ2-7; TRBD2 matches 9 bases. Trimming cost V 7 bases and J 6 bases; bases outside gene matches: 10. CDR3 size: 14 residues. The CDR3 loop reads CASTRGSGRSEQYF. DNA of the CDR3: TGTGCCAGCACCCGGGGTAGCGGGAGAAGCGAGCAGTACTTC.

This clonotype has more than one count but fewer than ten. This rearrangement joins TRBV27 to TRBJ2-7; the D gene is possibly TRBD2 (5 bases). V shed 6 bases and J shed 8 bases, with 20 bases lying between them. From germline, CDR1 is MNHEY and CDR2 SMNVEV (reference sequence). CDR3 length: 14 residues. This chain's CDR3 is CASSLGPGVSKQYF. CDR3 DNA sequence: TGTGCCAGCAGCCTTGGTCCCGGGGTATCTAAGCAGTACTTC.

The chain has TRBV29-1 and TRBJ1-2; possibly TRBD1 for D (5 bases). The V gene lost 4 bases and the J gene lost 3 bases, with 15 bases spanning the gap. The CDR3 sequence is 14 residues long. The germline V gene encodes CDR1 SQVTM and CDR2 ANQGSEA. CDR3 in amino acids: CSVARDQGYYGYTF. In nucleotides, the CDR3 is TGCAGCGTTGCCCGGGACCAGGGATACTATGGCTACACCTTC.

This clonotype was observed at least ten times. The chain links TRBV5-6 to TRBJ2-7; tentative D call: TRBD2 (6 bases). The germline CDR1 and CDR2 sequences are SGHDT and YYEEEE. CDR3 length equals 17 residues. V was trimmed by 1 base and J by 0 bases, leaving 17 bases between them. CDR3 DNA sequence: TGTGCCAGCAGCTTGTGGGCCCGGACTACCCCCTCCTACGAGCAGTACTTC. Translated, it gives CASSLWARTTPSYEQYF.

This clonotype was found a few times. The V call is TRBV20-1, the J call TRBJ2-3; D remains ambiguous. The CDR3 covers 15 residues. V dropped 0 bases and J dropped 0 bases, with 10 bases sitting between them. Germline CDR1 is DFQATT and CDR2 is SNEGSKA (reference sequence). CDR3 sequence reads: CSARDSRTSTDTQYF. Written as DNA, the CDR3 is TGCAGTGCTAGAGACAGTCGAACTAGCACAGATACGCAGTATTTT.

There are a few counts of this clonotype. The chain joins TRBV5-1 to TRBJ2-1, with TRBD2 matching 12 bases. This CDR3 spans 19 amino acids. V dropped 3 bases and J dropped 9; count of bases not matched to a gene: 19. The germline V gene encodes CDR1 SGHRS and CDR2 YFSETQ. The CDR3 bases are TGCGCCAGCAGCTGGTCATCCCTGCCGGGACTAGCGGGCCAGAGTGAGCAGTTCTTC. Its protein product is CASSWSSLPGLAGQSEQFF.

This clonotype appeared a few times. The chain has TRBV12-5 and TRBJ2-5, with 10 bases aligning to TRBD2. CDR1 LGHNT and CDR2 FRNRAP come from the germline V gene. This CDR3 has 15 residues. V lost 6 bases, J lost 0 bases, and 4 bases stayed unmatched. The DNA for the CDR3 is TGTGCTAGTGGCGTAGGGACTAGCGACCAAGAGACCCAGTACTTC. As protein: CASGVGTSDQETQYF.

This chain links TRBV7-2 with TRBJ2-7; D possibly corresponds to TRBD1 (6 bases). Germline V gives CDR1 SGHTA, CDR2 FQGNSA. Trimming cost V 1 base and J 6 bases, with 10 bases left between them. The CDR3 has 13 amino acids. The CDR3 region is CASSLGYRAEQYF. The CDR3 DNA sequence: TGTGCCAGCAGCTTAGGGTACAGGGCCGAGCAGTACTTC.

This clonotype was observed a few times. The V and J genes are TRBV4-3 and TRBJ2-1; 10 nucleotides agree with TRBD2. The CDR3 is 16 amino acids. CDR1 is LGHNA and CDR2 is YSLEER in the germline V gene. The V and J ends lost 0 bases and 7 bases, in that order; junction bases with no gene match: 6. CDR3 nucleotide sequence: TGCGCCAGCAGCCAAGAGGGGCCTAGCGGGAGTAATGAGCAGTTCTTC. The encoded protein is CASSQEGPSGSNEQFF.

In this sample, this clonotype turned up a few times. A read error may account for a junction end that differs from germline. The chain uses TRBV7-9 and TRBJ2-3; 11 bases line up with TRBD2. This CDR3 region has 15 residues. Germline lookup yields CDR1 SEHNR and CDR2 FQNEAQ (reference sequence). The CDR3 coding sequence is TGTGCCAGCAGATTAGCGGGAGGGCCCCCAGATACGCAGTATTTT. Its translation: CASRLAGGPPDTQYF.

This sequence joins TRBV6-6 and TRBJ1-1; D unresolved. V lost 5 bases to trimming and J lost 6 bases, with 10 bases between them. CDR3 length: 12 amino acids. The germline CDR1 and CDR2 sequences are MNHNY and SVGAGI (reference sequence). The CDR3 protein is CASSQRVAEAFF. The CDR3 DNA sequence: TGTGCCAGCAGTCAACGAGTCGCTGAAGCTTTCTTT.

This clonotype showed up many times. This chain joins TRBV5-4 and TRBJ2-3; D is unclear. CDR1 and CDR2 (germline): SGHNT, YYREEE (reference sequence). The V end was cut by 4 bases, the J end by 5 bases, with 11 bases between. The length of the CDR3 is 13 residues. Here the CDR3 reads CASSNTQGDTQYF. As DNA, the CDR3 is TGTGCCAGCAGCAACACACAAGGAGATACGCAGTATTTT.

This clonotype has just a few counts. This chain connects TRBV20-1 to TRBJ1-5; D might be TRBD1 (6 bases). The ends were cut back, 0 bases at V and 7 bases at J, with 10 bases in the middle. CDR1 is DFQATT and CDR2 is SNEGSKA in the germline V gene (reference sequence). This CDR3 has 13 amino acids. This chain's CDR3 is CSARDTGLQPQHF. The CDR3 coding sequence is TGCAGTGCTAGAGATACAGGGCTGCAGCCCCAGCATTTT.

The CDR3 here is CASSARRVSREETQYF. The CDR3 region has the DNA TGTGCCAGCAGCGCCAGACGGGTGAGCAGGGAAGAGACCCAGTACTTC. The rearrangement links TRBV21-1 to TRBJ2-5; the D call of TRBD1 is as the table states it, not checked on the DNA. TRBV21-1 is a listed pseudogene. This CDR3 is built from 16 residues.